These 14 T cell receptor beta chains originate from one sample sequenced in a study of cytomegalovirus exposure and HLA in healthy donors. This PCR relied on a set of 60 Vbeta primers and 13 Jbeta primers. Sequencing was performed with immunoSEQ multiplex PCR; in TCRdb, only in-frame clones are kept and a portion is missing. Among some 140,000 clones, around 77% were seen once, and the ten largest hold more than 0.95%. The sequenced sample was PBMCs. All receptors come from a man in his late teens or twenties in good health and CMV-seronegative.

The chain uses TRBV5-6 and TRBJ1-4, with TRBD1 matching over 8 bases. The CDR3 length is 16 residues. Per germline, CDR1 SGHDT and CDR2 YYEEEE. Trimming cost V 2 bases and J 7 bases; bases outside gene matches: 10. CDR3 sequence: CASSLIRGRSGEKLFF. The DNA of the CDR3 is TGTGCCAGCAGCTTAATCAGGGGGCGGAGTGGTGAAAAACTGTTTTTT.

The chain combines TRBV6-1 with TRBJ1-2, with no clear D. Germline loops: CDR1 MNHNS, CDR2 SASEGT. The CDR3 runs 14 residues. Trimming took off 1 base at V and 0 bases at J, with 6 bases between the two ends. This CDR3 reads CASSEVSANYGYTF. The CDR3 nucleotides are TGTGCCAGCAGTGAAGTTTCAGCTAACTATGGCTACACCTTC.

The genes are TRBV9 and TRBJ2-1; D uncertain. The CDR3 runs 14 residues. Trimming took off 3 bases at V and 5 bases at J, with 12 bases between the two ends. The germline gives CDR1 SGDLS, CDR2 YYNGEE. In nucleotides, the CDR3 is TGTGCCAGCAGCGCCTCCACGTCAGACAATGAGCAGTTCTTC. Its protein product is CASSASTSDNEQFF.

The chain uses TRBV5-1 and TRBJ2-1; the D is unclear. With 1 base removed from V and 5 bases from J, the gap between germline ends came to 10 bases. The CDR3 contains 14 residues. The germline gives CDR1 SGHRS, CDR2 YFSETQ. The CDR3 spells CASSLPGSNNEQFF. The CDR3 DNA is TGCGCCAGCAGCTTGCCCGGGTCTAACAATGAGCAGTTCTTC.

The chain couples TRBV15 to TRBJ2-7; TRBD1 might be the D (6 bases). In germline, CDR1 is LNHNV, CDR2 YYDKDF (reference sequence). Trimming cost V 5 bases and J 0 bases, with 14 bases left between them. This CDR3 contains 15 residues. CDR3 DNA: TGTGCCACCAGCCCATCACGGACAGCCTCCTACGAGCAGTACTTC. It encodes CATSPSRTASYEQYF.

V usage is TRBV29-1 and J usage is TRBJ1-6, with D hard to call. Per germline, CDR1 SQVTM and CDR2 ANQGSEA. V lost 7 bases to trimming and J lost 7 bases, with 17 bases between them. This CDR3 region has 14 residues. CDR3 region: CSARSGIQNSPLHF. CDR3 in DNA: TGCAGCGCCCGCTCCGGGATACAGAATTCACCCCTCCACTTT. Together with reference TRBV29-1 and TRBJ1-6, the CDR3 gives the full variable domain: SAVISQKPSRDICQRGTSLTIQCQVDSQVTMMFWYRQQPGQSLTLIATANQGSEATYESGFVIDKFPISRPNLTFSTLTVSNMSPEDSSIYLCSARSGIQNSPLHFGNGTRLTVT.

The chain recombines TRBV6-5 with TRBJ2-5; 9 bases map to TRBD1. Per germline, CDR1 MNHEY and CDR2 SVGAGI. V lost 8 bases to trimming and J lost 4 bases; unmatched junction nucleotides: 5. There are 13 residues in the CDR3. The CDR3 protein is CASGTGQGETQYF. CDR3 bases: TGTGCCAGCGGGACGGGACAGGGAGAGACCCAGTACTTC.

This clone was counted only a few times. CDR3 nucleotides: TGTGCCAGCACTCGACAGGGTAATTCACCCCTCCACTTT. The encoded protein is CASTRQGNSPLHF. The chain recombines TRBV13 with TRBJ1-6; TRBD1 matches at 7 bases. The junction had 3 bases not matched to a gene; V was cut back by 7 bases and J by 6 bases. This CDR3 is built from 13 residues. Germline lookup yields CDR1 PRHDT and CDR2 FYEKMQ (reference sequence).

This rearrangement joins TRBV5-1 to TRBJ2-6, with D hard to call. The CDR3 runs to 16 residues. The germline V gene has CDR1 SGHRS and CDR2 YFSETQ. Trimming cost V 4 bases and J 2 bases, with 13 bases left between them. CDR3 residues: CASSIPNRAGANVLTF. CDR3 DNA: TGCGCCAGCAGCATTCCAAACAGAGCTGGGGCCAACGTCCTGACTTTC.

A few counts support this clone. The rearrangement uses TRBV5-1 and TRBJ2-7, with D perhaps matching TRBD2 (7 bases). The CDR3 is made up of 17 amino acids. Trimming stripped 5 bases from V and 4 bases from J, with 25 bases between. CDR1 and CDR2 (germline): SGHRS, YFSETQ. The CDR3 here is CASRQGPMIAGDYEQYF. CDR3 sequence (DNA): TGCGCCAGCAGACAGGGACCCATGATCGCGGGGGATTACGAGCAGTACTTC.

This clone was picked up one time. The chain employs TRBV14 and TRBJ1-2; 7 bases are a match to TRBD1. The CDR3 has 16 amino acids. CDR1 is SGHDN, CDR2 FVKESK, per germline. The V segment lost 1 base and the J segment 7 bases; nucleotides outside the gene matches: 12. The CDR3 nucleotides read TGTGCCAGCAGCCAAGCGGGACAGACCCAAAGGGGTGGCTACACCTTC. Amino acids: CASSQAGQTQRGGYTF.

This chain joins TRBV9 and TRBJ2-1; D may be TRBD2 (6 bases). CDR3 length equals 15 residues. Germline assignment: CDR1 SGDLS and CDR2 YYNGEE. V lost 6 bases, J lost 2 bases, and 15 bases lay in between. The DNA for the CDR3 is TGTGCCAGCACCGAGGGGACTGAACCCTACAATGAGCAGTTCTTC. It specifies CASTEGTEPYNEQFF.

This clone was seen a single time. This chain links TRBV6-6 with TRBJ2-7; TRBD1 might be the D (6 bases). Trimming pared 3 bases from V and 7 bases from J, leaving 22 bases between. The CDR3 loop spans 16 amino acids. CDR1 and CDR2 from the germline V gene are MNHNY and SVGAGI (reference sequence). CDR3 region: CASSYLIHPRGGEQYF. The CDR3 DNA sequence: TGTGCCAGCAGTTATTTAATTCACCCCAGGGGCGGGGAGCAGTACTTC.

The rearrangement joins TRBV6-6 to TRBJ2-5; 7 nucleotides line up with TRBD1. CDR3 size: 13 residues. V was clipped by 7 bases and J by 0 bases; unmatched bases: 2. The germline V gene encodes CDR1 MNHNY and CDR2 SVGAGI (reference sequence). CDR3 amino acids: CASIGGHQETQYF. CDR3 nucleotide sequence: TGTGCCAGCATAGGGGGCCACCAAGAGACCCAGTACTTC.